The source of this T cell receptor (beta chain) is a study of cytomegalovirus exposure and HLA in healthy donors. The CDR3 runs to 19 residues. V trimming: 2 bases; J trimming: 0 bases; junction bases outside the gene matches: 9. Germline CDR1 and CDR2: LNHDA and SQIVND (reference sequence). With 60 Vbeta and 13 Jbeta primers, the PCR was carried out. Assay: immunoSEQ multiplex PCR; the TCRdb copy retains only in-frame clones and omits some. The sample contains some 250,000 clones, around 81% of which appear only once. The sample taken for sequencing was PBMCs. J is TRBJ2-6 and V is TRBV19; 8 bases map to TRBD1. The sequence was obtained from a woman aged 60-70 years in good health and CMV-seropositive. The CDR3 loop reads CASSILTGQVISGANVLTF. The CDR3 nucleotides read TGTGCCAGTAGTATACTCACGGGACAGGTTATCTCTGGGGCCAACGTCCTGACTTTC.